Below, 10 T cell receptor beta chains from the same sample are listed, as sequenced in a study of shared clonotypes between healthy human individuals (dated by TCRdb to 2020 to 2022). Receptors were amplified or captured by the immunoSEQ multiplex PCR assay. TCRdb took this table from immuneACCESS and kept in-frame rearrangements with V and J called. Such tables lack part of the clones; where checked against another copy, unresolved V genes explain under half of the gap, and the rest is unexplained. The sample contains 2,500,000 or so clones, roughly 92% of them found a single time. Around 0.14% of the sample is in the top ten clones. The sample was naive CD4+ T cells sorted from blood. Taken with the paper, the label for cell subset or site translates to: CD45RA+ positively selected. Every receptor here comes from a young man in good health.

This chain links TRBV18 with TRBJ2-7; D not certain. Germline loops: CDR1 KGHSH, CDR2 LQKENI. The CDR3 runs to 14 residues. Trimming left V 6 bases short and J 1 base short, with 13 bases between. In DNA, the CDR3 is TGTGCCAGCTCCGGGCAGGTACTTTCCTACGAGCAGTACTTC. Encoded protein: CASSGQVLSYEQYF.

The rearrangement links TRBV7-9 to TRBJ2-2; D gene unclear. The CDR3 sequence is 15 residues long. Per the germline V gene, CDR1 is SEHNR and CDR2 is FQNEAQ (reference sequence). Trimming removed 1 base from V and 3 bases from J, with 9 bases in between. This CDR3 reads CASSLEWADTGELFF. CDR3 nucleotides: TGTGCCAGCAGCTTAGAATGGGCTGACACCGGGGAGCTGTTTTTT.

This chain joins TRBV27 and TRBJ2-1; 8 nucleotides match TRBD2. Germline CDR1 reads MNHEY; CDR2 reads SMNVEV (reference sequence). The junction had 9 bases not matched to a gene; V was cut back by 3 bases and J by 5 bases. This CDR3 contains 16 residues. Here the CDR3 reads CASSFFPREGDNEQFF. CDR3 nucleotide sequence: TGTGCCAGCAGTTTTTTCCCCCGGGAGGGTGACAATGAGCAGTTCTTC.

The chain joins TRBV27 to TRBJ2-2; 10 bases map to TRBD2. Germline CDR1 and CDR2: MNHEY and SMNVEV (reference sequence). Trimming removed 6 bases from V and 5 bases from J; junction bases left unmatched: 3. The CDR3 runs 14 residues. CDR3 amino acids: CASRAGGPTGELFF. CDR3 sequence (DNA): TGTGCCAGCAGAGCGGGAGGGCCGACCGGGGAGCTGTTTTTT.

This CDR3 reads CASSQDRGEIYGYTF. For the CDR3, the DNA is TGTGCCAGCAGCCAGGACAGGGGGGAGATCTATGGCTACACCTTC. The genes are TRBV4-2 and TRBJ1-2; 10 nucleotides line up with TRBD1. Trimming cost V 3 bases and J 4 bases; bases outside gene matches: 5. The CDR3 sequence is 15 residues long. The germline V gene has CDR1 LGHNA and CDR2 YNFKEQ.

V gene TRBV9 combines with J gene TRBJ1-6; D call uncertain. V lost 0 bases, J lost 9 bases, and 10 bases lay in between. CDR1 SGDLS and CDR2 YYNGEE come from the germline V gene. This CDR3 has 14 amino acids. CDR3 in DNA: TGTGCCAGCAGCGTAGCGGCCGGCGGTTCACCCCTCCACTTT. It is translated as CASSVAAGGSPLHF.

This clone was seen only a few times. Additional DNA sequences in this sample encode the identical CDR3. For the CDR3, the DNA is TGCAGCGTTGGACAGGGGGGGGAGACCCAGTACTTC. Protein product: CSVGQGGETQYF. This rearrangement joins TRBV29-1 to TRBJ2-5; 9 nucleotides align to TRBD1. The CDR3 runs to 12 residues. Looked up from germline, CDR1 is SQVTM and CDR2 is ANQGSEA. Losses at the gene ends were 4 bases for V and 5 bases for J; bases not matched to a gene: 2. Full variable domain (rest looked up from reference TRBV29-1 and TRBJ2-5): SAVISQKPSRDICQRGTSLTIQCQVDSQVTMMFWYRQQPGQSLTLIATANQGSEATYESGFVIDKFPISRPNLTFSTLTVSNMSPEDSSIYLCSVGQGGETQYFGPGTRLLVL.

This clone turned up a few times. This chain links TRBV30 with TRBJ2-6; the D gene could be TRBD1 or TRBD2 (5 bases each). Between the trimmed V and J ends, which lost 0 bases and 3 bases, there was a span of 12 bases. CDR3 size: 16 residues. Germline CDR1 is GTSNPN and CDR2 is SVGIG (reference sequence). CDR3 sequence: CAWSVGGVSGANVLTF. For the CDR3, the DNA is TGTGCCTGGAGTGTTGGGGGAGTAAGTGGGGCCAACGTCCTGACTTTC.

The V and J genes are TRBV5-4 and TRBJ2-2, with D perhaps TRBD1 (5 bases). Germline V gives CDR1 SGHNT, CDR2 YYREEE (reference sequence). The CDR3 has 17 amino acids. Trimming removed 3 bases from V and 4 bases from J, with 19 bases in between. DNA of the CDR3: TGTGCCAGCAGCTCGATGGATTGGGGCCGAGCCACCGGGGAGCTGTTTTTT. Residues: CASSSMDWGRATGELFF.

The chain employs TRBV7-2 and TRBJ1-1; 10 bases line up with TRBD1. J gave up 1 base and V 3 bases, and 2 bases lay outside the gene matches. The length of the CDR3 is 15 residues. Germline V gene data show CDR1 as SGHTA and CDR2 as FQGNSA. CDR3 in DNA: TGTGCCAGCAGCTTGACAGGGGGCGCGAACACTGAAGCTTTCTTT. Its protein is CASSLTGGANTEAFF.